This TCR beta chain was identified during a study of T cells in Graves' hyperthyroidism and ophthalmopathy. Germline V CDR1 and CDR2: MNHEY, SVGAGI. V lost 2 bases and J lost 1; bases outside the gene matches: 4. The CDR3 is 15 amino acids. Researchers amplified the TCR beta CDR3 regions from RNA transcripts. First-round RT-PCR with HTBI primers amplified the TCR CDR3 region. One entry per CDR3 protein, called by TCRdb with MiXCR from the multiplex PCR reads. The sample carries a few hundred thousand distinct CDR3 sequences, less than 25% recorded once. This chain uses TRBV6-5 with TRBJ2-5; 7 bases match TRBD2. The receptor comes from a young man with Graves' hyperthyroidism. The specimen was blood. The CDR3 region is CASSYAGVTQETQYF. The CDR3 DNA sequence: TGTGCCAGCAGTTACGCGGGGGTAACCCAAGAGACCCAGTACTTC.